A selection of T cell receptor beta chains follows, all from one sample in a study of identical twins. MiXCR was run by TCRdb on the 5' RACE reads, yielding one entry per CDR3 protein. The table has hundreds of thousands of distinct CDR3 sequences, roughly 6.2% seen once. The sequencing input was naive T cells sorted from blood. The receptors were sampled from a man aged 18 to 35 in good health. The CDR3 runs from the conserved cysteine through the conserved F or W. The size of a clone is reported for some rows only, either as once, few or many, or as a class for expanded clones.

clone_size j_call v_call cdr3_aa
few TRBJ2-3 TRBV20-1 CSAFDRVVGTATQYF
few TRBJ2-7 TRBV30 CAWSESSGSWGVWEQYF
- TRBJ2-5 TRBV5-1 CASSLTGGERETQYF
many TRBJ1-1 TRBV20-1 CSAKLQGATTEAFF
many TRBJ2-1 TRBV10-3 CAISESQALYNEQFF
many TRBJ2-5 TRBV29-1 CSVDVVQETQYF
few TRBJ2-5 TRBV21-1 CASSKGDRRTSRKETQYF
many TRBJ2-1 TRBV12-3/TRBV12-4 CASSFSGSVDEQFF
few TRBJ2-2 TRBV25-1 CASTSPTDNAGELFF
few TRBJ2-2 TRBV5-1 CASSLVEGELFF
many TRBJ2-7 TRBV27 CASSMTGTRGGEQYF
many TRBJ2-2 TRBV12-3/TRBV12-4 CASSAPGANTGELFF
many TRBJ1-1 TRBV6-6 CASSHGEKAFF
many TRBJ2-1 TRBV7-9 CASSRTSGYPYNEQFF
many TRBJ2-3 TRBV20-1 CSAQSSAGGSTDTQYF
- TRBJ2-2 TRBV25-1 CASSELAGGTGELFF
many TRBJ2-1 TRBV5-5 CASSFPFSENEQFF
many TRBJ2-1 TRBV4-3 CASSPTQGRDYGEQFF
many TRBJ2-3 TRBV12-3/TRBV12-4 CASIPTSNPGDTQYF
few TRBJ2-1 TRBV2 CASSEATGAEQFF
many TRBJ2-2 TRBV12-3/TRBV12-4 CASSSQGRELFF
many TRBJ2-7 TRBV9 CASNRGFGEQYF
many TRBJ2-7 TRBV12-3/TRBV12-4 CASSLKLAGVAYF
- TRBJ2-1 TRBV7-2 CASSLGRTVNEQFF
many TRBJ1-3 TRBV29-1 CSVEVTPGGNTIYF
- TRBJ2-7 TRBV5-1 CASSLDPTGASPYEQYF
many TRBJ1-5 TRBV20-1 CSAEFQGRQGQPQHF
many TRBJ2-7 TRBV5-1 CASSLDLGEQYF
- TRBJ2-5 TRBV5-5 CASSLGGLQCQETQYF
- TRBJ2-5 TRBV19 CASRAMGETQYF
- TRBJ2-1 TRBV5-1 CASSLGLGYNQQFF
- TRBJ2-1 TRBV7-2 CASSLAHFTSGNNNEQFF
few TRBJ1-1 TRBV10-3 CAANRDPQVSRNTEAFF
- TRBJ2-7 TRBV28 CASRGAVRVEQYF
many TRBJ1-2 TRBV25-1 CASSVDGANYGYTF
few TRBJ2-7 TRBV5-1 CASSLGVAGGIYEQYF
few TRBJ2-7 TRBV20-1 CSASNRPSEQYF
many TRBJ2-3 TRBV7-9 CASVSLDPATQYF
many TRBJ2-5 TRBV27 CASSFAKPHQETQYF
few TRBJ2-2 TRBV20-1 CSARFEGFSTGELFF
many TRBJ2-7 TRBV9 CASSVDSGRAQYF
few TRBJ2-1 TRBV7-8 CASSLARVGLAYNEQFF
- TRBJ1-1 TRBV3-1 CASSQGYEAFF
- TRBJ2-2 TRBV6-5 CASSYLGQGANTGELFF
many TRBJ2-3 TRBV6-1 CASSHGVDTQYF
few TRBJ2-7 TRBV20-1 CSAPRQGSYEQYF
- TRBJ1-2 TRBV7-9 CASSPAQVDYGYTF
- TRBJ2-6 TRBV7-8 CASSSQRGERANVLTF
many TRBJ2-3 TRBV7-9 CASSLPDTDTQYF
many TRBJ1-5 TRBV20-1 CSDRQGKGGNQPQHF
many TRBJ2-3 TRBV6-1 CASMYRGRSDTQYF
- TRBJ1-1 TRBV11-2 CASSLVEGPIFMNTEAFF
many TRBJ1-2 TRBV12-3/TRBV12-4 CASRGRIPAF
many TRBJ2-1 TRBV27 CASSFGDEQFF
- TRBJ2-1 TRBV6-5 CASSYSADSSYNEQFF
many TRBJ2-1 TRBV29-1 CSVVGAEGLARNEQFF
many TRBJ2-2 TRBV6-1 CASTGVLNTGELFF
many TRBJ2-1 TRBV5-1 CASSVRTSGDNEQFF